The 5 T cell receptor beta chains below all came from one sample that was sequenced in a study of cytomegalovirus exposure and HLA in healthy donors. PCR involved 60 Vbeta and 13 Jbeta primers. TCRdb's table, derived via immunoSEQ multiplex PCR, lists solely in-frame clones and lacks some. The data show approximately 38,000 clones, with around three fifths seen just once and around 18% held by the top ten. Material for sequencing was PBMCs. The source of these receptors is a man in his fifties in good health and CMV-seropositive.

V is TRBV7-9 and J is TRBJ2-1; 8 bases agree with TRBD2. With V trimmed by 2 bases and J by 7 bases, 7 bases remained unmatched. CDR3 length: 15 residues. Looked up from germline, CDR1 is SEHNR and CDR2 is FQNEAQ (reference sequence). CDR3: CASSLSGGARNEQFF. The CDR3 coding sequence is TGTGCCAGCAGCTTATCCGGGGGGGCCAGGAATGAGCAGTTCTTC.

V usage is TRBV7-3 and J usage is TRBJ2-5; D might be TRBD1 (5 bases). The germline V gene has CDR1 SGHTA and CDR2 FQGTGA. This CDR3 is built from 13 residues. Trimming removed 6 bases at V and 5 bases at J, with 13 bases between. The CDR3 reads CASSSSQGETQYF. CDR3 in DNA: TGTGCCAGCAGTTCAAGCCAGGGCGAGACCCAGTACTTC.

V is TRBV5-1 and J is TRBJ2-3; D remains ambiguous. Between the trimmed V and J ends, which lost 0 bases and 0 bases, there was a span of 11 bases. The CDR3 has 16 amino acids. Germline-derived CDR1 and CDR2 are SGHRS and YFSETQ. The CDR3 here is CASSLVQVSSTDTQYF. The CDR3 DNA reads TGCGCCAGCAGCTTGGTCCAGGTATCTAGCACAGATACGCAGTATTTT.

As regards this clone: An end of the junction does not agree with germline; a read error may underlie this. J is TRBJ2-3 and V is TRBV4-3; maybe TRBD1 (6 bases). The CDR3 has 17 residues. In germline, CDR1 is LGHNA, CDR2 YSLEER. The CDR3, as DNA: TGCACCAGCAGCCAAGGCTCGACAGGCGCTAGCACAGATACGCAGTATTTT. Translation gives CTSSQGSTGASTDTQYF.

The chain carries TRBV7-3 and TRBJ1-3; D is ambiguous. The germline V gene encodes CDR1 SGHTA and CDR2 FQGTGA. The CDR3 runs to 12 residues. V shed 3 bases and J shed 3 bases, with 3 bases lying between them. CDR3: CASSFLGNTIYF. The DNA for the CDR3 is TGTGCCAGCAGCTTCCTTGGAAACACCATATATTTT.